This entry lists 27 T cell receptor beta chains sequenced from one sample in a study of blood T cell repertoires in COVID-19. The method was immunoSEQ multiplex PCR; TCRdb's version includes in-frame clones alone and lacks a portion of them. The sample records 95,000 or so clones, about 84% being singletons. Sequencing was done on a sample of peripheral blood. The receptors come from a human donor in a cohort sampled during active COVID-19.

The genes are TRBV4-3 and TRBJ1-6, with TRBD1 matching 9 bases. CDR1 is LGHNA and CDR2 is YSLEER in the germline V gene. Trimming removed 0 bases from V and 11 bases from J; junction bases left unmatched: 11. The CDR3 spans 17 residues. The CDR3 spells CASSQDGRTGGGAPLHF. The DNA of the CDR3 is TGCGCCAGCAGCCAAGACGGGAGAACAGGGGGCGGGGCACCCCTCCACTTT.

CDR3 amino acids: CASSLVQAAGTEAFF. DNA of the CDR3: TGTGCCAGCAGCTTAGTGCAGGCCGCGGGGACTGAAGCTTTCTTT. This chain joins TRBV11-2 and TRBJ1-1, with unresolved D. There are 15 residues in the CDR3. From germline, CDR1 is SGHAT and CDR2 FQNNGV. The germline V and J ends were trimmed by 1 base and 5 bases, with 14 bases remaining between them.

This chain links TRBV12-2 with TRBJ2-2; the DNA was not used to check the table's D call, TRBD1. TRBV12-2 is a documented pseudogene. This CDR3 region has 15 residues. The CDR3 loop is CASRSDRGRAGELFF. As DNA, the CDR3 is TGTGCAAGTCGTTCCGACAGGGGGCGCGCCGGGGAGCTGTTTTTT.

The chain employs TRBV14 and TRBJ1-1, with D unresolved. V lost 7 bases to trimming and J lost 5 bases, with 14 bases between them. Per germline, CDR1 SGHDN and CDR2 FVKESK. The CDR3 contains 13 residues. The CDR3 nucleotides are TGTGCCAGCACCCCGAACGGGAGGACTGAAGCTTTCTTT. Amino acids: CASTPNGRTEAFF. The variable domain in full, with the rest retrieved from reference TRBV14 and TRBJ1-1, is EAGVTQFPSHSVIEKGQTVTLRCDPISGHDNLYWYRRVMGKEIKFLLHFVKESKQDESGMPNNRFLAERTGGTYSTLKVQPAELEDSGVYFCASTPNGRTEAFFGQGTRLTVV.

This chain connects TRBV4-1 to TRBJ1-1; maybe TRBD1 (5 bases). The CDR3 is 14 residues long. The V gene lost 0 bases and the J gene lost 4 bases, with 9 bases spanning the gap. Germline V gene lookup returns CDR1 MGHRA and CDR2 YSYEKL. The CDR3 region is CASSQDAGRTEAFF. As DNA, the CDR3 is TGCGCCAGCAGCCAAGATGCAGGGCGCACTGAAGCTTTCTTT.

This clone was recorded a few times. The gene calls are TRBV5-4 and TRBJ1-6; tentatively, D is TRBD1 (5 bases). In germline, CDR1 is SGHNT, CDR2 YYREEE (reference sequence). The V end was cut by 5 bases, the J end by 8 bases, with 11 bases between. This CDR3 contains 13 residues. This chain's CDR3 is CASRTALDSPLHF. DNA for the CDR3: TGTGCCAGCAGGACAGCCCTTGATTCACCCCTCCACTTT. Filled out from reference TRBV5-4 and TRBJ1-6, the complete variable domain reads ETGVTQSPTHLIKTRGQQVTLRCSSQSGHNTVSWYQQALGQGPQFIFQYYREEENGRGNFPPRFSGLQFPNYSSELNVNALELDDSALYLCASRTALDSPLHFGNGTRLTVT.

This rearrangement joins TRBV28 to TRBJ2-5; D not certain. This CDR3 has 16 residues. Germline V CDR1 and CDR2: MDHEN, SYDVKM. With 4 bases removed from V and 1 base from J, the gap between germline ends came to 16 bases. The CDR3 DNA is TGTGCCAGCAGTTCCCGTGTATTCAGTGTCCAAGAGACCCAGTACTTC. As protein: CASSSRVFSVQETQYF.

This chain joins TRBV5-1 and TRBJ1-2; TRBD1 matches at 7 bases. The CDR3 spans 14 residues. CDR1 is SGHRS and CDR2 is YFSETQ in the germline V gene. Trimming took 0 bases from V and 6 from J; bases not matched to a gene: 5. CDR3 bases: TGCGCCAGCAGCTTGGAAAGGGGGCGGGATGGCTACACCTTC. Its protein product is CASSLERGRDGYTF.

V gene TRBV9 combines with J gene TRBJ1-1; 10 bases are shared with TRBD1. The CDR3 runs 17 residues. J lost 4 bases, V lost 0 bases, and 9 bases had no gene match. Germline lookup yields CDR1 SGDLS and CDR2 YYNGEE. As DNA, the CDR3 is TGTGCCAGCAGCGTAGCTACAGGGGACAGGGGTGGCACTGAAGCTTTCTTT. It codes for CASSVATGDRGGTEAFF.

This chain joins TRBV3-1 (or the pseudogene TRBV3-2) and TRBJ2-5, with D perhaps matching TRBD2 (7 bases). The V end was cut by 1 base, the J end by 4 bases, with 13 bases between. The germline V gene encodes CDR1 LGHDT and CDR2 YNNKEL (reference sequence). This CDR3 contains 15 residues. In DNA, the CDR3 is TGTGCCAGCAGCCAAGTCCGGGGGGCGAGAGAGACCCAGTACTTC. Translation gives CASSQVRGARETQYF.

The chain carries TRBV19 and TRBJ2-1, with TRBD2 matching 13 bases. V gave up 3 bases and J gave up 2 bases; unmatched junction bases: 10. Germline assignment: CDR1 LNHDA and CDR2 SQIVND (reference sequence). The CDR3 loop spans 19 amino acids. CDR3 DNA sequence: TGTGCCAGTAGTATTCGGACTAGCGGGAGAGTGGGGGCCTACAATGAGCAGTTCTTC. Translating it yields CASSIRTSGRVGAYNEQFF.

This sequence joins TRBV7-9 and TRBJ1-4; a possible D gene is TRBD1 (6 bases). The germline V and J ends were trimmed by 5 bases and 4 bases, with 11 bases remaining between them. Germline loops: CDR1 SEHNR, CDR2 FQNEAQ (reference sequence). The CDR3 has 14 residues. The DNA for the CDR3 is TGTGCCAGCAGCCAACAGGGTCGTAATGAAAAACTGTTTTTT. As protein: CASSQQGRNEKLFF.

The rearrangement uses TRBV2 and TRBJ2-2; a possible D gene is TRBD1 (6 bases). The germline CDR1 and CDR2 sequences are SNHLY and FYNNEI. This CDR3 spans 14 amino acids. V was clipped by 5 bases and J by 7 bases, with 14 bases between them. CDR3 DNA: TGTGCCAGCAGTTATATACAGGGAAACGGGGAGCTGTTTTTT. It is translated as CASSYIQGNGELFF.

The genes are TRBV7-9 and TRBJ2-1; 11 positions agree with TRBD2. Per germline, CDR1 SEHNR and CDR2 FQNEAQ (reference sequence). The CDR3 extends over 16 amino acids. V was clipped by 0 bases and J by 7 bases; unmatched bases: 5. CDR3 coding DNA: TGTGCCAGCAGCTTAGCGACTAGCGGGAAAGGTAATGAGCAGTTCTTC. Its protein product is CASSLATSGKGNEQFF.

Written as DNA, the CDR3 is TGTGCCAGCAGCCAAGATCTAGCCCCTAGCGTGGGGAGCAATTCACCCCTCCACTTT. Its translation is CASSQDLAPSVGSNSPLHF. The V and J genes are TRBV3-1 (or the pseudogene TRBV3-2) and TRBJ1-6; D remains unclear. CDR1 LGHDT and CDR2 YNNKEL come from the germline V gene (reference sequence). V dropped 0 bases and J dropped 7 bases, with 22 bases sitting between them. The CDR3 covers 19 residues.

The CDR3 bases are TGTGCCAGTAGTATCCTCCCTGGCGATACGCAGTATTTT. Translated: CASSILPGDTQYF. The chain employs TRBV19 and TRBJ2-3; D gene unclear. V lost 3 bases and J lost 6, with 10 bases in between. The CDR3 runs to 13 residues. Germline-derived CDR1 and CDR2 are LNHDA and SQIVND (reference sequence).

The V gene is TRBV6-5, the J gene TRBJ2-2; 7 bases align to TRBD2. Trimming cost V 10 bases and J 6 bases; bases outside gene matches: 8. Germline CDR1 MNHEY, CDR2 SVGAGI. This CDR3 is built from 13 residues. The CDR3 bases are TGTGCCACCGGGCGGGCGGGGGCCGGGGAGCTGTTTTTT. This translates into CATGRAGAGELFF.

The chain couples TRBV7-6 to TRBJ2-7; TRBD1 matches 8 bases. V gave up 5 bases and J gave up 4 bases; unmatched junction bases: 7. Per germline, CDR1 SGHVS and CDR2 FNYEAQ. CDR3 size: 14 residues. Here the CDR3 DNA reads TGTGCCAGCAGCACGAGACAGGGGCGGTACGAGCAGTACTTC. The encoded protein is CASSTRQGRYEQYF.

The chain combines TRBV27 with TRBJ2-3, with D possibly TRBD1 on 6 matching bases. CDR1 is MNHEY and CDR2 is SMNVEV in the germline V gene (reference sequence). There are 17 residues in the CDR3. Trimming removed 2 bases at V and 4 bases at J, with 19 bases between. The CDR3 sequence: CASSLDGRGQRADTQYF. The CDR3 DNA is TGTGCCAGCAGTTTAGACGGCAGGGGCCAAAGGGCAGATACGCAGTATTTT.

The rearrangement joins TRBV19 to TRBJ2-7; 9 bases align to TRBD2. This CDR3 has 14 amino acids. The germline gives CDR1 LNHDA, CDR2 SQIVND (reference sequence). The V gene end was trimmed by 9 bases and the J gene end by 0 bases; junction bases not matched to a gene: 6. The CDR3 sequence is CASKRGDYSYEQYF. The CDR3 DNA is TGTGCCAGCAAGCGGGGGGATTACTCCTACGAGCAGTACTTC.

The CDR3 sequence: CASSLSAAQETQYF. The CDR3 DNA reads TGTGCCAGCAGCTTGTCCGCGGCCCAAGAGACCCAGTACTTC. The chain recombines TRBV5-6 with TRBJ2-5; D gene uncertain. Germline V gives CDR1 SGHDT, CDR2 YYEEEE. Trimming removed 1 base at V and 1 base at J, with 8 bases between. The CDR3 loop spans 14 amino acids.

This clone was observed a few times. The chain links TRBV6-1 to TRBJ2-7, with D possibly matching TRBD1 (6 bases). Germline CDR1 MNHNS, CDR2 SASEGT. This CDR3 has 16 amino acids. Trimming removed 0 bases at V and 1 base at J, with 13 bases between. In DNA, the CDR3 is TGTGCCAGCAGTGAAGCGGCAGGGGTGGCTTCCTACGAGCAGTACTTC. Its translation is CASSEAAGVASYEQYF.

The chain carries TRBV6-4 and TRBJ2-5, with TRBD2 matching over 14 bases. This CDR3 is 19 amino acids long. J gave up 1 base and V 6 bases, and 13 bases lay outside the gene matches. Germline CDR1 reads MRHNA; CDR2 reads SNTAGT. The CDR3 spells CASRMGLAGVLLVQETQYF. The CDR3 coding sequence is TGTGCCAGCAGGATGGGACTAGCGGGAGTTCTTTTGGTCCAAGAGACCCAGTACTTC.

The J gene is TRBJ2-3, the V gene TRBV3-1 (or the pseudogene TRBV3-2), with 8 positions matching TRBD1. The CDR3 is 16 residues long. Germline loops: CDR1 LGHDT, CDR2 YNNKEL (reference sequence). V lost 1 base, J lost 6 bases, and 9 bases stayed unmatched. CDR3 residues: CASSQGKRTGLDTQYF. The CDR3 DNA reads as TGTGCCAGCAGCCAAGGGAAGCGGACAGGGTTGGATACGCAGTATTTT.

The V and J genes are TRBV6-5 and TRBJ1-2; TRBD1 agrees at 7 bases. Germline loops: CDR1 MNHEY, CDR2 SVGAGI. The V and J ends lost 6 bases and 8 bases, in that order; junction bases with no gene match: 12. The CDR3 runs to 14 residues. The CDR3 DNA reads TGTGCCAGCAGACGAGGGACAGAGGCTGAGGGCTACACCTTC. As protein: CASRRGTEAEGYTF.

This chain joins TRBV11-2 and TRBJ2-1; TRBD1 might be the D (6 bases). Germline V CDR1 and CDR2: SGHAT, FQNNGV. V was shortened by 5 bases and J by 3 bases, with 14 bases between the two germline ends. CDR3 size: 15 residues. Here the CDR3 reads CASSPGAGNYNEQFF. In nucleotides, the CDR3 is TGTGCCAGCAGCCCAGGGGCAGGGAACTACAATGAGCAGTTCTTC.

The chain joins TRBV2 to TRBJ2-2, with D perhaps matching TRBD2 (6 bases). Looked up from germline, CDR1 is SNHLY and CDR2 is FYNNEI. The CDR3 is 15 amino acids. Trimming pared 1 base from V and 4 bases from J, leaving 10 bases between. The chain's CDR3 is CASSEDGLSTGELFF. The CDR3 bases are TGTGCCAGCAGTGAAGACGGACTAAGCACCGGGGAGCTGTTTTTT.